The 29 T cell receptor beta chains presented below share a single source sample, sequenced in a study of T-cell reconstitution after alpha-beta-depleted transplantation in children. Unique molecular identifiers were incorporated when the TCRbeta library was constructed. TCRdb recomputed calls from the PCR reads with MiXCR, one row per CDR3 protein. The table has 500,000 to 600,000 distinct CDR3 sequences, over 25% seen once. The input for sequencing was PBMCs from the stem cell graft donor, taken from the stem cell graft. The origin of the receptors is a human donor who donated a stem cell graft to a child with aplastic anemia.

This chain joins TRBV7-9 and TRBJ2-3; D is uncertain. Germline V gene sequence: CDR1 SEHNR, CDR2 FQNEAQ (reference sequence). Trimming left V 7 bases short and J 5 bases short, with 16 bases between. This CDR3 is 14 amino acids long. The CDR3 spells CASTRSAKRDTQYF. DNA of the CDR3: TGTGCCAGCACGCGAAGCGCAAAGAGAGATACGCAGTATTTT.

A few counts support this clonotype. This chain connects TRBV29-1 to TRBJ1-5; no definite D call. CDR1 SQVTM and CDR2 ANQGSEA come from the germline V gene. V was shortened by 6 bases and J by 3 bases, with 12 bases between the two germline ends. The CDR3 length is 13 residues. For the CDR3, the DNA is TGCAGCGTGGGCGGGGTCCACAATCAGCCCCAGCATTTT. Residues: CSVGGVHNQPQHF.

This clonotype was counted a few times. V gene TRBV7-6 combines with J gene TRBJ2-3, with 10 bases identical to TRBD2. With V trimmed by 0 bases and J by 4 bases, 7 bases remained unmatched. CDR3 length: 17 amino acids. In germline, CDR1 is SGHVS, CDR2 FNYEAQ. CDR3 in DNA: TGTGCCAGCAGCTTAGCGAGGCCTAGCGGGAGCGCAGATACGCAGTATTTT. The encoded protein is CASSLARPSGSADTQYF.

This clonotype was seen once. This chain uses TRBV10-3 with TRBJ1-3; a possible D gene is TRBD1 (6 bases). Looked up from germline, CDR1 is ENHRY and CDR2 is SYGVKD. V lost 4 bases and J lost 0, with 19 bases in between. The CDR3 has 18 residues. This CDR3 reads CAISAKLAGDLSGNTIYF. The CDR3 bases are TGTGCCATCAGTGCAAAACTCGCAGGGGATCTCTCTGGAAACACCATATATTTT.

This chain joins TRBV5-6 and TRBJ2-1, with 8 bases matching TRBD2. Looked up from germline, CDR1 is SGHDT and CDR2 is YYEEEE. V was clipped by 1 base and J by 3 bases; unmatched bases: 3. The CDR3 is made up of 15 amino acids. The CDR3 protein is CASSLRAGGYNEQFF. As DNA, the CDR3 is TGTGCCAGCAGCTTGAGGGCGGGAGGCTACAATGAGCAGTTCTTC. Filled out from reference TRBV5-6 and TRBJ2-1, the complete variable domain reads DAGVTQSPTHLIKTRGQQVTLRCSPKSGHDTVSWYQQALGQGPQFIFQYYEEEERQRGNFPDRFSGHQFPNYSSELNVNALLLGDSALYLCASSLRAGGYNEQFFGPGTRLTVL.

The sample holds one count of this clonotype. The genes are TRBV5-4 and TRBJ2-1, with no clear D. Germline V gene sequence: CDR1 SGHNT, CDR2 YYREEE (reference sequence). V was cut by 0 bases and J by 3 bases, with 13 bases left in between. The CDR3 is 16 amino acids. The CDR3 sequence: CASSLVPGGDYNEQFF. Written as DNA, the CDR3 is TGTGCCAGCAGCTTGGTGCCCGGTGGCGACTACAATGAGCAGTTCTTC.

This clonotype was observed a handful of times. The CDR3 coding sequence is TGCAGCGTTGAAGCCGGACAGCAAGAGACCCAGTACTTC. It specifies CSVEAGQQETQYF. This chain connects TRBV29-1 to TRBJ2-5; D is perhaps TRBD1 (6 bases). Germline CDR1 is SQVTM and CDR2 is ANQGSEA. Trimming took off 1 base at V and 2 bases at J, with 8 bases between the two ends. This CDR3 spans 13 amino acids. Complete variable domain (other parts from reference TRBV29-1 and TRBJ2-5): SAVISQKPSRDICQRGTSLTIQCQVDSQVTMMFWYRQQPGQSLTLIATANQGSEATYESGFVIDKFPISRPNLTFSTLTVSNMSPEDSSIYLCSVEAGQQETQYFGPGTRLLVL.

This clonotype was observed a handful of times. The rearrangement joins TRBV12-3 or TRBV12-4 to TRBJ2-1; 8 bases match TRBD2. Unmatched junction bases numbered 7, after V lost 1 base and J lost 8 bases. This CDR3 has 15 residues. The CDR3 loop reads CASSLVSGTLHEQFF. The CDR3 DNA sequence: TGTGCCAGCAGTTTAGTTAGCGGGACTTTGCATGAGCAGTTCTTC.

The J gene is TRBJ2-1, the V gene TRBV12-3 or TRBV12-4, with 9 bases fitting TRBD2. This CDR3 has 14 amino acids. Unmatched junction bases numbered 7, after V lost 7 bases and J lost 6 bases. CDR3 bases: TGTGCCAGCACCCTTAGCGGGAGCTCCAATGAGCAGTTCTTC. Protein sequence: CASTLSGSSNEQFF.

This clonotype showed up just a few times. This chain uses TRBV14 with TRBJ2-7; D perhaps matches TRBD2 (6 bases). Trimming pared 0 bases from V and 4 bases from J, leaving 13 bases between. Germline V CDR1 and CDR2: SGHDN, FVKESK. The CDR3 is 15 amino acids. The CDR3 is CASSQDTGLPYEQYF. The CDR3 nucleotides are TGTGCCAGCAGCCAAGATACGGGACTCCCGTACGAGCAGTACTTC.

This rearrangement joins TRBV25-1 to TRBJ1-4; tentative D call: TRBD1 (6 bases). V was pared by 7 bases and J by 0 bases, with 24 bases between. The CDR3 covers 19 residues. Germline-derived CDR1 and CDR2 are MGHDK and SYGVNS. The CDR3 here is CASIGPPTGSGATNEKLFF. The CDR3 nucleotides read TGTGCCAGCATCGGCCCCCCAACAGGGTCAGGAGCAACTAATGAAAAACTGTTTTTT.

J is TRBJ2-3 and V is TRBV18, with no clear D. The CDR3 has 12 amino acids. CDR1 is KGHSH, CDR2 LQKENI, per germline. V was trimmed by 0 bases and J by 8 bases, leaving 6 bases between them. The CDR3 sequence: CASSPPLSTQYF. The CDR3 nucleotides are TGTGCCAGCTCACCACCGTTGAGTACGCAGTATTTT.

The chain carries TRBV12-3 or TRBV12-4 and TRBJ2-5; D is unresolved. Trimming took 3 bases from V and 4 from J, leaving 15 bases between them. The CDR3 contains 15 residues. As DNA, the CDR3 is TGTGCCAGCAGTTTGACACCGCCCAAAGCAGAGACCCAGTACTTC. The encoded protein is CASSLTPPKAETQYF.

This clonotype appeared a few times. The CDR3 DNA follows: TGTGCCACCAGTGATTTTACAGGGGGCACTGAAGCTTTCTTT. Translated: CATSDFTGGTEAFF. The chain recombines TRBV24-1 with TRBJ1-1, with TRBD1 matching 8 bases. CDR3 length equals 14 residues. CDR1 and CDR2 (germline): KGHDR, SFDVKD. V lost 1 base and J lost 4; bases outside the gene matches: 1.

The chain combines TRBV12-3 or TRBV12-4 with TRBJ2-7, with D possibly TRBD2 on 5 matching bases. This CDR3 spans 16 amino acids. V lost 6 bases to trimming and J lost 4 bases, with 22 bases between them. CDR3 sequence: CASSFTGPGLSYEQYF. CDR3 bases: TGTGCCAGCAGCTTCACCGGACCGGGATTAAGTTACGAGCAGTACTTC.

This clonotype appeared a few times. The CDR3 DNA is TGTGCCTGGAGCCGAGTGGGGGCCGAAGGAAACACCATATATTTT. This gives the protein CAWSRVGAEGNTIYF. This chain joins TRBV30 and TRBJ1-3, with TRBD1 as a possible D gene (6 bases). Trimming cost V 3 bases and J 4 bases, with 16 bases left between them. From germline, CDR1 is GTSNPN and CDR2 SVGIG (reference sequence). This CDR3 contains 15 residues.

The sample holds a few counts of this clonotype. The rearrangement joins TRBV19 to TRBJ2-5; a weak D match, TRBD2 (6 bases). This CDR3 is built from 14 residues. V lost 1 base and J lost 5, with 11 bases in between. The germline CDR1 and CDR2 sequences are LNHDA and SQIVND (reference sequence). The CDR3 reads CASSIGDSRETQYF. CDR3 DNA: TGTGCCAGTAGTATAGGGGACTCTCGGGAGACCCAGTACTTC. Full variable domain (outside the CDR3, taken from reference TRBV19 and TRBJ2-5): DGGITQSPKYLFRKEGQNVTLSCEQNLNHDAMYWYRQDPGQGLRLIYYSQIVNDFQKGDIAEGYSVSREKKESFPLTVTSAQKNPTAFYLCASSIGDSRETQYFGPGTRLLVL.

This chain connects TRBV4-3 to TRBJ2-7, with 14 bases matching TRBD2. Germline loops: CDR1 LGHNA, CDR2 YSLEER. This CDR3 has 16 amino acids. Trimming cost V 0 bases and J 4 bases; bases outside gene matches: 2. The CDR3 DNA reads TGCGCCAGCAGCCAAGATCGACTAGCGGGGGGGTACGAGCAGTACTTC. Translated, it gives CASSQDRLAGGYEQYF.

This clonotype occurred a few times. This chain joins TRBV9 and TRBJ1-5, with no clear D. Germline CDR1 reads SGDLS; CDR2 reads YYNGEE. This CDR3 is built from 14 residues. Deletions cut 4 bases from V and 0 bases from J, with 8 bases between. CDR3: CASSSHYSNQPQHF. The CDR3 region has the DNA TGTGCCAGCAGCTCCCACTATAGCAATCAGCCCCAGCATTTT.

The rearrangement uses TRBV7-9 and TRBJ2-7; D is uncertain. The germline V gene has CDR1 SEHNR and CDR2 FQNEAQ (reference sequence). The CDR3 runs 13 residues. With 0 bases removed from V and 6 bases from J, the gap between germline ends came to 9 bases. CDR3 DNA: TGTGCCAGCAGCTTAGCGCCCAGCTCCGAGCAGTACGTC. Protein product: CASSLAPSSEQYV.

This clonotype was seen a few times. The chain uses TRBV6-5 and TRBJ2-3, with a possible D match to TRBD1 (6 bases). The CDR3 length is 16 residues. The germline gives CDR1 MNHEY, CDR2 SVGAGI. Trimming cost V 6 bases and J 2 bases, with 18 bases left between them. CDR3 sequence reads: CASSPRGRRNTDTQYF. CDR3 DNA: TGTGCCAGCAGCCCCAGGGGAAGGCGGAACACAGATACGCAGTATTTT.

This clonotype was seen more than once but under ten times. For the CDR3, the DNA is TGTGCCAGCAAAGGACAGGGTTATGACGAGCAGTACGTC. This translates into CASKGQGYDEQYV. The rearrangement joins TRBV25-1 to TRBJ2-7, with 8 bases that match TRBD1. Unmatched junction bases numbered 7, after V lost 7 bases and J lost 5 bases. Germline CDR1 is MGHDK and CDR2 is SYGVNS. The CDR3 extends over 13 amino acids.

The chain couples TRBV7-6 to TRBJ1-2; TRBD1 agrees at 8 bases. Germline V gene data show CDR1 as SGHVS and CDR2 as FNYEAQ. V lost 2 bases and J lost 7; bases outside the gene matches: 12. The CDR3 totals 16 residues. The CDR3 protein is CASSLRGGQAGRGYTF. CDR3 in DNA: TGTGCCAGCAGCTTAAGAGGGGGACAGGCCGGGCGTGGCTACACCTTC.

This chain links TRBV12-3 or TRBV12-4 with TRBJ1-2; weak D call: TRBD1 (5 bases). Deletions cut 0 bases from V and 7 bases from J, with 9 bases between. The CDR3 has 13 residues. As DNA, the CDR3 is TGTGCCAGCAGTTTAGCTGGGGGAACTGGCTACACCTTC. Translating gives CASSLAGGTGYTF.

This chain uses TRBV5-1 with TRBJ2-1; 9 bases match TRBD2. The germline V gene has CDR1 SGHRS and CDR2 YFSETQ. V dropped 1 base and J dropped 9; count of bases not matched to a gene: 8. The CDR3 length is 15 residues. Here the CDR3 DNA reads TGCGCCAGCAGCTTGCCGCGGGAGGGCTCCATTGAGCAGTTCTTC. This gives the protein CASSLPREGSIEQFF.

The CDR3 protein is CASSLGPNYEQYF. CDR3 coding DNA: TGCGCCAGCAGCTTGGGACCGAATTACGAGCAGTACTTC. The genes are TRBV5-1 and TRBJ2-7; D remains unclear. The CDR3 spans 13 residues. The germline CDR1 and CDR2 sequences are SGHRS and YFSETQ. Trimming took off 0 bases at V and 4 bases at J, with 8 bases between the two ends.

This sequence joins TRBV6-2 or TRBV6-3 and TRBJ1-5, with no clear D. V was cut by 2 bases and J by 0 bases, with 8 bases left in between. The CDR3 consists of 15 residues. Germline CDR1 is MNHEY and CDR2 is SVGEGT. This CDR3 is CASSYVFHSNQPQHF. The CDR3 bases are TGTGCCAGCAGTTACGTCTTTCATAGCAATCAGCCCCAGCATTTT.

This clonotype was picked up a small number of times. The V and J genes are TRBV5-6 and TRBJ2-5; 9 nucleotides agree with TRBD1. Germline CDR1 and CDR2: SGHDT and YYEEEE. V gave up 4 bases and J gave up 7 bases; unmatched junction bases: 5. This CDR3 has 13 amino acids. CDR3 amino acids: CASSTGQGGTQYF. CDR3 nucleotide sequence: TGTGCCAGCAGCACGGGACAGGGAGGGACCCAGTACTTC.

V gene TRBV27 combines with J gene TRBJ1-1, with D hard to call. Per the germline V gene, CDR1 is MNHEY and CDR2 is SMNVEV (reference sequence). V was trimmed by 5 bases and J by 5 bases, leaving 15 bases between them. This CDR3 spans 14 amino acids. CDR3 nucleotides: TGTGCCAGCAGTACTGAACCACAGACAACTGAAGCTTTCTTT. Translated: CASSTEPQTTEAFF.